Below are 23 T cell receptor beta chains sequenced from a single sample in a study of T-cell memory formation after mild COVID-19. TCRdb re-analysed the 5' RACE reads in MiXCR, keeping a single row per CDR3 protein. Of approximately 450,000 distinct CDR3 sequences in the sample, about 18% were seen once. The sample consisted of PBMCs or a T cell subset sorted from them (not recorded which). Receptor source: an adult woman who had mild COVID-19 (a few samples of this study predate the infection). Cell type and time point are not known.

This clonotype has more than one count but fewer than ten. DNA for the CDR3: TGTGCCAGCACCTTGTATCCGGGAGCTGAAGCTTTCTTT. Translated, it gives CASTLYPGAEAFF. This chain joins TRBV11-2 and TRBJ1-1; no clear D gene. CDR1 is SGHAT and CDR2 is FQNNGV in the germline V gene. CDR3 length: 13 residues. Between the trimmed V and J ends, which lost 7 bases and 6 bases, there was a span of 15 bases.

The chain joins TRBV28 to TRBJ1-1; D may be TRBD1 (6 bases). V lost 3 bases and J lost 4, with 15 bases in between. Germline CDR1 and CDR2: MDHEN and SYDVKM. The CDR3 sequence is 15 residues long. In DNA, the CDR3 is TGTGCCAGCAGTTTCAGTAGGGGGGTAGGCACTGAAGCTTTCTTT. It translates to CASSFSRGVGTEAFF.

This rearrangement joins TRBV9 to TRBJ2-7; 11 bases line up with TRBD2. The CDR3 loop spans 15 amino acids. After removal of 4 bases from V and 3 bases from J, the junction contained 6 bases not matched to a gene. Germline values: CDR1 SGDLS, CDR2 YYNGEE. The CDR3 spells CASSQTSGGFYEQYF. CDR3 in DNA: TGTGCCAGCAGCCAAACTAGCGGGGGTTTCTACGAGCAGTACTTC.

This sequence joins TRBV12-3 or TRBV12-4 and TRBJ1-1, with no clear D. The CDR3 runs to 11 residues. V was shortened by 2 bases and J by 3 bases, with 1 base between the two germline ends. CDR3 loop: CASSLHTEAFF. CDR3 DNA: TGTGCCAGCAGTTTACACACTGAAGCTTTCTTT.

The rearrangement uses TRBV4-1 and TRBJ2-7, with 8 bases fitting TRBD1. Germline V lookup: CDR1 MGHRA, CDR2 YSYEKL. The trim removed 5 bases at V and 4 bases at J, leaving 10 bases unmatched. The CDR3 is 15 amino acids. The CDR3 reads CASSYLPGGSYEQYF. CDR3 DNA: TGCGCCAGCAGCTATCTCCCAGGGGGCTCGTACGAGCAGTACTTC.

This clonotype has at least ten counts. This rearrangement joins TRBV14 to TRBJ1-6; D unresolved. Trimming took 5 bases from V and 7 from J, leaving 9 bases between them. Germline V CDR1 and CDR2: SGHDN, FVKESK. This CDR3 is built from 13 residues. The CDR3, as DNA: TGTGCCAGCAGCACCCAACAGAATTCACCCCTCCACTTT. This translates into CASSTQQNSPLHF. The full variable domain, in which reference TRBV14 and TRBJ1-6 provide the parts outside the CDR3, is EAGVTQFPSHSVIEKGQTVTLRCDPISGHDNLYWYRRVMGKEIKFLLHFVKESKQDESGMPNNRFLAERTGGTYSTLKVQPAELEDSGVYFCASSTQQNSPLHFGNGTRLTVT.

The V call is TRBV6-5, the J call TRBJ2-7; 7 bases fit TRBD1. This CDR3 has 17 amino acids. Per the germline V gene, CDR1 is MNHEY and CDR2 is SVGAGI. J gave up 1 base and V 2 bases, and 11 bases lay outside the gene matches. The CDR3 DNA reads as TGTGCCAGCAGTTACGGTTTCAGGGCAGGGGGATCCTACGAGCAGTACTTC. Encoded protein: CASSYGFRAGGSYEQYF.

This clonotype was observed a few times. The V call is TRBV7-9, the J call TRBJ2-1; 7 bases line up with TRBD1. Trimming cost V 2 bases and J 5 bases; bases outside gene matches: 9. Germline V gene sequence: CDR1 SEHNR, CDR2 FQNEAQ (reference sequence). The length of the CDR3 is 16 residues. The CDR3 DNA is TGTGCCAGCAGCTTATCACCGGGACAGATAAACAATGAGCAGTTCTTC. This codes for CASSLSPGQINNEQFF.

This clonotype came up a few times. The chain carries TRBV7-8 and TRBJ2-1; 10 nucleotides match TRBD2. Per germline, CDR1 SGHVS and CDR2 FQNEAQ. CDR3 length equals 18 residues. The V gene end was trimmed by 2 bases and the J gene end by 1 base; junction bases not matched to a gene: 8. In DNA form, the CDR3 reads TGTGCCAGCAGCTTAAGGAGCGGGGGGGCCAAATCCTACAATGAGCAGTTCTTC. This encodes CASSLRSGGAKSYNEQFF. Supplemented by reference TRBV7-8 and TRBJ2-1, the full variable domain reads GAGVSQSPRYKVAKRGQDVALRCDPISGHVSLFWYQQALGQGPEFLTYFQNEAQLDKSGLPSDRFFAERPEGSVSTLKIQRTQQEDSAVYLCASSLRSGGAKSYNEQFFGPGTRLTVL.

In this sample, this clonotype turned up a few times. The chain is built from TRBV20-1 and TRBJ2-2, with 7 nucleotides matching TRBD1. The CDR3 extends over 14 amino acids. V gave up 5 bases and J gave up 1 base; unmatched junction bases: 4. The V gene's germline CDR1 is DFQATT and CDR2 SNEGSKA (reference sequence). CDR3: CSARRTGNTGELFF. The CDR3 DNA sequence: TGCAGTGCTCGCCGGACAGGGAACACCGGGGAGCTGTTTTTT.

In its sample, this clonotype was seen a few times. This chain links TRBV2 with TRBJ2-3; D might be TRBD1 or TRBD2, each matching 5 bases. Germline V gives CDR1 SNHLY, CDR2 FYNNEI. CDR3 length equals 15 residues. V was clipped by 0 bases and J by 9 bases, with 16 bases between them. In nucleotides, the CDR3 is TGTGCCAGCAGTGAAGCGCTGGGCCACAGGAGGACGCAGTATTTT. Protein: CASSEALGHRRTQYF.

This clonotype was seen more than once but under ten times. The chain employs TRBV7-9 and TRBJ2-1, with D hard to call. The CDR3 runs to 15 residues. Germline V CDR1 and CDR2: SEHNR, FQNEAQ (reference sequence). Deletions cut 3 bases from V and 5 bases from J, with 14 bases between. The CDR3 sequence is CASSLSSADNNEQFF. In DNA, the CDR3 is TGTGCCAGCAGCTTGTCCTCGGCAGACAACAATGAGCAGTTCTTC.

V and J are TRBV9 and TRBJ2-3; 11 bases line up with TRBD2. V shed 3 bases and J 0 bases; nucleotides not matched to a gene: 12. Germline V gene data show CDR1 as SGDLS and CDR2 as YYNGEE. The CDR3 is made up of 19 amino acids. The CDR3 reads CASSGFPGLAVTSTDTQYF. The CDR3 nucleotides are TGTGCCAGCAGCGGGTTTCCGGGACTAGCGGTTACTAGCACAGATACGCAGTATTTT.

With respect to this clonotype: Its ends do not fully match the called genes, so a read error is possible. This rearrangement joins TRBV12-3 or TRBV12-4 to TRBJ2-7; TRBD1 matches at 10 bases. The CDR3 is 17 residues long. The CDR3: CTSSPNPGQGSSYEQYF. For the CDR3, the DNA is TGTACCAGCAGTCCGAATCCGGGACAGGGGAGCTCCTACGAGCAGTACTTC.

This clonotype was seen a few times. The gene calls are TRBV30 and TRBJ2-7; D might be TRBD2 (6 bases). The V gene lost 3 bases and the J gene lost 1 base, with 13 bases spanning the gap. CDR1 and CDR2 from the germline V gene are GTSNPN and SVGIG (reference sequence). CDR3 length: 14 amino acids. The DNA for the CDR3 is TGTGCCTGGAGGTTTTCAGGGACTTCCTACGAGCAGTACTTC. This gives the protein CAWRFSGTSYEQYF. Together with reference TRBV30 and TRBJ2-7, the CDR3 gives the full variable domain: SQTIHQWPATLVQPVGSPLSLECTVEGTSNPNLYWYRQAAGRGLQLLFYSVGIGQISSEVPQNLSASRPQDRQFILSSKKLLLSDSGFYLCAWRFSGTSYEQYFGPGTRLTVT.

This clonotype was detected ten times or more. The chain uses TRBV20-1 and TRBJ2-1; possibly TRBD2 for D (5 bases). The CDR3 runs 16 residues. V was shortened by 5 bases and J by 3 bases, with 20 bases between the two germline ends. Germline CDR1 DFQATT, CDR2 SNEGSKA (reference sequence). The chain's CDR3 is CSAPRTANGDYNEQFF. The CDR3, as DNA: TGCAGTGCTCCCCGTACCGCAAACGGGGACTACAATGAGCAGTTCTTC.

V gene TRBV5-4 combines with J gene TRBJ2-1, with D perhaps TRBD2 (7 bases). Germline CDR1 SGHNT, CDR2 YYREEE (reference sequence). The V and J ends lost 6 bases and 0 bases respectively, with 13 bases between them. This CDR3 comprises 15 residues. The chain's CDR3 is CASTEGGGSYNEQFF. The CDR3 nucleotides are TGTGCCAGCACCGAAGGGGGGGGCTCCTACAATGAGCAGTTCTTC.

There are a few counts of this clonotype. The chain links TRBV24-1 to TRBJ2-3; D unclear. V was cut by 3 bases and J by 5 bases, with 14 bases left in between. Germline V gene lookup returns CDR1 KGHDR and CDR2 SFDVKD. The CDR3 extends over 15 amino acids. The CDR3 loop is CATSDPTPSRDTQYF. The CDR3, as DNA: TGTGCCACCAGTGATCCTACTCCTTCGCGAGATACGCAGTATTTT.

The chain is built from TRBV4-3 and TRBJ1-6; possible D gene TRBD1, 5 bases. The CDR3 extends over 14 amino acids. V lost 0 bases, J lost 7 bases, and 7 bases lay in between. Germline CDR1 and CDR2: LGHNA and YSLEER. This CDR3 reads CASSQDWGNSPLHF. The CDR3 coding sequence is TGCGCCAGCAGCCAAGATTGGGGGAATTCACCCCTCCACTTT.

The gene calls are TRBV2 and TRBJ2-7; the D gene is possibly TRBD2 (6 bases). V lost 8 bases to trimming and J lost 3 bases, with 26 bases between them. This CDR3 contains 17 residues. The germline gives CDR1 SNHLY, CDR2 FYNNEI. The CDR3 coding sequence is TGTGCCAGCCAAGAGAAGTTGGGGCGGGACGGAGACTACGAGCAGTACTTC. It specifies CASQEKLGRDGDYEQYF.

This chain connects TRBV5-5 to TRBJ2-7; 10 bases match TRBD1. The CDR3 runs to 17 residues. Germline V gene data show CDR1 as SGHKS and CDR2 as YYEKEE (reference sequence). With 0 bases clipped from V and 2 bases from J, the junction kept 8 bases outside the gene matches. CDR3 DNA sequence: TGTGCCAGCAGCTTGGGAGAGGGGACAGGGGTTACCTACGAGCAGTACTTC. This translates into CASSLGEGTGVTYEQYF.

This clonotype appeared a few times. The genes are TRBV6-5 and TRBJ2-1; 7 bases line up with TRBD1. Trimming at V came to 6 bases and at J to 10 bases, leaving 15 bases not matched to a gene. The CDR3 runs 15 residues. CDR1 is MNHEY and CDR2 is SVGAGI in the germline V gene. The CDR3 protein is CASSWDSGRSREQFF. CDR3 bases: TGTGCCAGCAGCTGGGACAGCGGCCGTTCGAGGGAGCAGTTCTTC.

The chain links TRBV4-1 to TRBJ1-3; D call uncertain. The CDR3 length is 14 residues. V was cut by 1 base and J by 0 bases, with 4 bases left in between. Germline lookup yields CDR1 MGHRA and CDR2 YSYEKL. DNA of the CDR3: TGCGCCAGCAGCCAAGTGAACTCTGGAAACACCATATATTTT. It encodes CASSQVNSGNTIYF.